Listed below are T cell receptor beta chains from one sample, sequenced in a study of OX40 agonist ivuxolimab in advanced cancers. Sequencing used immunoSEQ multiplex PCR; TCRdb keeps in-frame clones, though not all of them. In the table there are around 140,000 clones, 90% of which are singletons. The material sequenced was CD4+ or CD8+ T cells sorted from blood, taken in a trial of the OX40 agonist ivuxolimab. The receptors were gathered from an adult with an advanced solid tumor such as melanoma, head and neck, liver or kidney cancer. Each CDR3 is given with its conserved first and last residue. A D gene is named only where the DNA matches it firmly. The size of a clone is reported for some rows only, either as once, few or many, or as a class for expanded clones.

size	D	V	J	CDR3	DNA
.	.	TRBV5-1	TRBJ2-7	CASSLVSPRAEQYF	TGCGCCAGCAGCTTGGTGTCGCCCAGAGCGGAGCAGTACTTC
.	.	TRBV7-2	TRBJ2-3	CASSSFERTDTQYF	TGTGCCAGCAGCTCCTTCGAGCGCACAGATACGCAGTATTTT
.	.	TRBV5-4	TRBJ1-2	CASSLSGRGSYGYTF	TGTGCCAGCAGCTTGTCAGGCAGGGGAAGCTATGGCTACACCTTC
few	.	TRBV7-2	TRBJ1-1	CASSSGQPEAFF	TGTGCCAGCAGCTCAGGACAGCCTGAAGCTTTCTTT
.	.	TRBV6-5	TRBJ1-2	CASSYSNVENYGYTF	TGTGCCAGCAGTTACTCGAACGTGGAAAACTATGGCTACACCTTC
.	.	TRBV7-3	TRBJ1-1	CASSLQGPAAPNTEAFF	TGTGCCAGCAGCTTACAGGGGCCGGCCGCTCCGAACACTGAAGCTTTCTTT
once	.	TRBV7-3	TRBJ2-1	CASSLGLSGYNEQFF	TGTGCCAGCAGCTTAGGATTAAGCGGTTACAATGAGCAGTTCTTC
few	TRBD1	TRBV28	TRBJ2-3	CASSSIGGGNVDTQYF	TGTGCCAGCAGCTCCATAGGGGGCGGTAATGTGGATACGCAGTATTTT
few	.	TRBV28	TRBJ1-2	CATGEGIPYGYTF	TGTGCCACCGGTGAGGGGATCCCTTATGGCTACACCTTC
.	.	TRBV30	TRBJ1-5	CAWSNSGDQPQHF	TGTGCCTGGAGTAACTCCGGGGATCAGCCCCAGCATTTT
.	.	TRBV6-1	TRBJ2-7	CASSRRGTEEQYF	TGTGCCAGCAGTCGGCGCGGGACGGAGGAGCAGTACTTC
.	.	TRBV5-1	TRBJ2-1	CASSLEASYNEQFF	TGCGCCAGCAGCTTGGAGGCAAGCTACAATGAGCAGTTCTTC
.	.	TRBV15	TRBJ2-3	CATSRNGASTDTQYF	TGTGCCACCAGCAGGAACGGGGCTAGCACAGATACGCAGTATTTT
few	TRBD2	TRBV7-2	TRBJ2-5	CASSSSGRGETQYF	TGTGCCAGCAGCTCTAGCGGGAGGGGAGAGACCCAGTACTTC
.	.	TRBV9	TRBJ1-1	CASSGDYTEAFF	TGTGCCAGCAGCGGAGACTACACTGAAGCTTTCTTT
.	.	TRBV18	TRBJ1-5	CASSPTDSASQQPQHF	TGTGCCAGCTCACCGACGGACAGTGCGTCCCAACAGCCCCAGCATTTT
.	.	TRBV7-9	TRBJ1-5	CASSLSPSNQPQHF	TGTGCCAGCAGCTTATCACCCAGCAATCAGCCCCAGCATTTT
.	TRBD1	TRBV19	TRBJ1-4	CASSIEPQWTGGEKLFF	TGTGCCAGTAGTATAGAACCCCAGTGGACAGGGGGGGAAAAACTGTTTTTT
.	.	TRBV5-4	TRBJ1-2	CASSLSRGGYTF	TGTGCCAGCAGCTTGTCCCGAGGGGGCTACACCTTC
.	.	TRBV7-2	TRBJ2-1	CASSLADYNEQFF	TGTGCCAGCAGCCTGGCTGATTACAATGAGCAGTTCTTC
.	TRBD1	TRBV19	TRBJ1-5	CASSRRGQDQPQHF	TGTGCCAGTAGCCGCAGGGGGCAGGATCAGCCCCAGCATTTT
.	.	TRBV18	TRBJ1-4	CASSPFPPRNEKLFF	TGTGCCAGCTCACCCTTTCCTCCCAGGAATGAAAAACTGTTTTTT
.	.	TRBV6-1	TRBJ1-5	CASSEEGYLGQGPGNQPQHF	TGTGCCAGCAGTGAAGAGGGGTACCTAGGACAAGGGCCAGGCAATCAGCCCCAGCATTTT
.	.	TRBV20-1	TRBJ2-5	CSARGQETQYF	TGCAGTGCTAGGGGGCAAGAGACCCAGTACTTC
.	.	TRBV13	TRBJ1-1	CASNDRLRMNTEAFF	TGTGCCAGCAACGACAGGCTACGTATGAACACTGAAGCTTTCTTT
.	TRBD1	TRBV18	TRBJ1-5	CASSPPGQGINQPQHF	TGTGCCAGCTCACCACCGGGACAGGGCATCAATCAGCCCCAGCATTTT
.	.	TRBV27	TRBJ1-5	CASSPHSGFPVGHF	TGTGCCAGCAGTCCTCACTCCGGGTTCCCCGTTGGGCATTTT
.	.	TRBV7-2	TRBJ1-1	CASSAHSPGGSTEAFF	TGTGCCAGCAGCGCCCACTCCCCTGGGGGGAGCACTGAAGCTTTCTTT
.	.	TRBV4-1	TRBJ2-2	CASSQGRDTGELFF	TGCGCCAGCAGCCAAGGCCGGGACACCGGGGAGCTGTTTTTT
.	.	TRBV5-1	TRBJ2-7	CASSLTVPYEQYF	TGCGCCAGCAGCTTAACGGTTCCATACGAGCAGTACTTC
few	.	TRBV7-9	TRBJ1-1	CASSSPPGGEEAFF	TGTGCCAGCAGCTCCCCCCCGGGGGGCGAAGAAGCTTTCTTT
once	.	TRBV9	TRBJ2-6	CASSLDTYSGANVLTF	TGTGCCAGCAGCCTGGACACTTACTCTGGGGCCAACGTCCTGACTTTC
.	.	TRBV5-1	TRBJ2-5	CASSRGDGMETQYF	TGCGCCAGCAGCAGAGGGGACGGGATGGAGACCCAGTACTTC
.	TRBD1	TRBV29-1	TRBJ1-1	CSGAGTVNTEAFF	TGCAGCGGAGCCGGGACAGTGAACACTGAAGCTTTCTTT
.	.	TRBV28	TRBJ1-5	CASLPPGNQPQHF	TGTGCCAGCCTTCCCCCTGGCAATCAGCCCCAGCATTTT
.	TRBD1	TRBV27	TRBJ1-6	CASSFERQGARLLHF	TGTGCCAGCAGTTTTGAGAGACAGGGTGCCCGACTCCTCCACTTT
.	.	TRBV28	TRBJ1-5	CASSLFGQNLSNQPQHF	TGTGCCAGCAGTTTATTCGGCCAAAATCTTAGCAATCAGCCCCAGCATTTT
.	.	TRBV7-7	TRBJ1-5	CASSLALHGSSNQPQHF	TGTGCTAGCAGCTTAGCGCTGCATGGATCTAGCAATCAGCCCCAGCATTTT
.	TRBD2	TRBV5-1	TRBJ2-7	CASSELAGNPYEQYF	TGCGCCAGCAGCGAACTAGCGGGAAACCCCTACGAGCAGTACTTC
.	.	TRBV5-6	TRBJ2-7	CASSLGLETYEQYF	TGTGCCAGCAGCTTGGGACTGGAGACCTACGAGCAGTACTTC
.	TRBD2	TRBV9	TRBJ2-5	CASSAQREGAETQYF	TGTGCCAGCAGCGCCCAGCGGGAGGGCGCTGAGACCCAGTACTTC
.	.	TRBV7-9	TRBJ2-2	CASSQDSAGATGELFF	TGTGCCAGCAGCCAAGACAGCGCGGGGGCCACCGGGGAGCTGTTTTTT
few	.	TRBV12-1	TRBJ1-2	CASSRQCYGYTF	TGTGCCAGCAGCCGACAGTGCTATGGCTACACCTTC
.	.	TRBV30	TRBJ1-2	CAWTLGAIGYTF	TGTGCCTGGACCCTGGGGGCGATAGGCTACACCTTC
.	.	TRBV19	TRBJ1-5	CASFNRAADYQPQHF	TGTGCCAGTTTCAATCGGGCGGCCGATTATCAGCCCCAGCATTTT